This T cell receptor beta chain was observed in a study of T cell changes during pregnancy in multiple sclerosis. Trimming shortened V by 0 bases and J by 2 bases, and 15 bases separated the two germline ends. Germline CDR1 LGHNA, CDR2 YSLEER. CDR3 length equals 17 residues. TCRdb's table, derived via immunoSEQ multiplex PCR, lists solely in-frame clones and lacks some. The sample lists 25,000 or so clones, about 93% seen once, with 6.2% in the top ten. The chain recombines TRBV4-3 with TRBJ2-3, with D possibly being TRBD1 (5 bases). The source material was CD8+ T cells from peripheral blood mononuclear cells, sampled before pregnancy. This receptor was identified in a female donor with multiple sclerosis, enrolled in a pregnancy study. The CDR3 region has the DNA TGCGCCAGCAGCCAAGATATCCCGCTGGGGCTCACAGATACGCAGTATTTT. Encoded protein: CASSQDIPLGLTDTQYF.